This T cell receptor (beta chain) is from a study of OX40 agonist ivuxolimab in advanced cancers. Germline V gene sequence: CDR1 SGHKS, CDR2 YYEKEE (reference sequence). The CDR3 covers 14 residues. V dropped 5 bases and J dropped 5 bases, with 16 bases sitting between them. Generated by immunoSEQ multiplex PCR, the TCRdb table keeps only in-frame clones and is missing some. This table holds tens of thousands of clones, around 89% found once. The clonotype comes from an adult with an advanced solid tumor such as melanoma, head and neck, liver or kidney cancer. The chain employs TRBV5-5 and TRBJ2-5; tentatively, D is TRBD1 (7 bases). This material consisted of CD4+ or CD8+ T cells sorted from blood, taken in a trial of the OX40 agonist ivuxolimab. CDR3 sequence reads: CASSLPTGRETQYF. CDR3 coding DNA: TGTGCCAGCAGTTTACCGACAGGGAGGGAGACCCAGTACTTC. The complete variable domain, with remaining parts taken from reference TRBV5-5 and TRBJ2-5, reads DAGVTQSPTHLIKTRGQQVTLRCSPISGHKSVSWYQQVLGQGPQFIFQYYEKEERGRGNFPDRFSARQFPNYSSELNVNALLLGDSALYLCASSLPTGRETQYFGPGTRLLVL.